This T cell receptor beta chain emerged from a study of T cells in Graves' hyperthyroidism and ophthalmopathy. Study details: Blood from the periphery was taken at initial diagnosis, before any treatment.

Uncontrolled infection, other autoimmune disease, pregnancy or lactation barred patients from enrollment. Clinicians diagnosed patients from clinical symptoms, serum thyroxine and TRAb, thyroid ultrasound and orbital computed tomography. PBMCs were derived from more than 8 ml fresh peripheral blood. TCR beta CDR3 regions were amplified from RNA. A first-round RT-PCR of the TCR CDR3 used the HTBI primer set. One entry per CDR3 protein, called by TCRdb with MiXCR from the multiplex PCR reads. The table has roughly 710,000 distinct CDR3 sequences, around a third seen once. The specimen was blood. The origin of this receptor is a woman aged 40 to 50 with Graves' hyperthyroidism.

The CDR3 reads CASRTEFGGGNQPQHF. CDR3 DNA: TGTGCCAGCAGGACCGAGTTTGGGGGTGGAAATCAGCCCCAGCATTTT. The chain links TRBV6-5 to TRBJ1-5; a possible D gene is TRBD1 (5 bases). Germline V gene lookup returns CDR1 MNHEY and CDR2 SVGAGI. Trimming shortened V by 6 bases and J by 4 bases, and 19 bases separated the two germline ends. This CDR3 spans 16 amino acids.